This T cell receptor beta chain appears in the sequencing data of a study of OX40 agonist ivuxolimab in advanced cancers. CDR1 and CDR2 (germline): MGHRA, YSYEKL. This CDR3 is built from 14 residues. The ends were cut back, 0 bases at V and 7 bases at J, with 10 bases in the middle. Some clones are missing from TCRdb's copy, which holds only in-frame ones; the method was immunoSEQ multiplex PCR. Of 77,000 or so clones listed, 81% are singletons. The clonotype originates from an adult with an advanced solid tumor such as melanoma, head and neck, liver or kidney cancer. The sample in question was CD4+ or CD8+ T cells sorted from blood, obtained in a trial of the OX40 agonist ivuxolimab. This sequence joins TRBV4-1 and TRBJ1-5; the D gene is possibly TRBD1 (5 bases). Here the CDR3 DNA reads TGCGCCAGCAGCCAAGACAGGGAAGACCAGCCCCAGCATTTT. Residues: CASSQDREDQPQHF.